This TCR beta chain was identified in a study of beta chain features in type 1 diabetes. Study-wide findings and caveats: Among all four CD4+ subsets, Type 1 diabetes patients had TCRB CDR3s that were moderately but significantly shorter.

A note on this clone: The antigen is not known.

The authors reverse transcribed all of the isolated RNA, so sequencing captured expressed TCRB transcripts. About 3.57 million reads were obtained on average from naive, central memory and regulatory T cell samples. Sequenced by immunoSEQ multiplex PCR; TCRdb stores in-frame clones only, minus some. The sample includes about 160,000 clones, around 8% of them seen just once. V was pared by 3 bases and J by 13 bases, with 5 bases of the junction left unmatched. CDR1 and CDR2 (germline): SGHVS, FQNEAQ. CDR3 length equals 11 residues. Central memory, naive, regulatory and stem cell-like memory CD4+ cells were sorted by CD45RO/CCR7/CD25/CD127/CD95/CD27. Every sorted population was more than 95% pure.

V is TRBV7-8 and J is TRBJ2-5, with 7 bases fitting TRBD1. The clonotype originates from a man aged 18-30 years in good health. Sequencing used central memory CD4+ T cells from blood. This CDR3 reads CASSFTGAPYF. In DNA form, the CDR3 reads TGTGCCAGCAGCTTTACAGGGGCGCCGTACTTC.